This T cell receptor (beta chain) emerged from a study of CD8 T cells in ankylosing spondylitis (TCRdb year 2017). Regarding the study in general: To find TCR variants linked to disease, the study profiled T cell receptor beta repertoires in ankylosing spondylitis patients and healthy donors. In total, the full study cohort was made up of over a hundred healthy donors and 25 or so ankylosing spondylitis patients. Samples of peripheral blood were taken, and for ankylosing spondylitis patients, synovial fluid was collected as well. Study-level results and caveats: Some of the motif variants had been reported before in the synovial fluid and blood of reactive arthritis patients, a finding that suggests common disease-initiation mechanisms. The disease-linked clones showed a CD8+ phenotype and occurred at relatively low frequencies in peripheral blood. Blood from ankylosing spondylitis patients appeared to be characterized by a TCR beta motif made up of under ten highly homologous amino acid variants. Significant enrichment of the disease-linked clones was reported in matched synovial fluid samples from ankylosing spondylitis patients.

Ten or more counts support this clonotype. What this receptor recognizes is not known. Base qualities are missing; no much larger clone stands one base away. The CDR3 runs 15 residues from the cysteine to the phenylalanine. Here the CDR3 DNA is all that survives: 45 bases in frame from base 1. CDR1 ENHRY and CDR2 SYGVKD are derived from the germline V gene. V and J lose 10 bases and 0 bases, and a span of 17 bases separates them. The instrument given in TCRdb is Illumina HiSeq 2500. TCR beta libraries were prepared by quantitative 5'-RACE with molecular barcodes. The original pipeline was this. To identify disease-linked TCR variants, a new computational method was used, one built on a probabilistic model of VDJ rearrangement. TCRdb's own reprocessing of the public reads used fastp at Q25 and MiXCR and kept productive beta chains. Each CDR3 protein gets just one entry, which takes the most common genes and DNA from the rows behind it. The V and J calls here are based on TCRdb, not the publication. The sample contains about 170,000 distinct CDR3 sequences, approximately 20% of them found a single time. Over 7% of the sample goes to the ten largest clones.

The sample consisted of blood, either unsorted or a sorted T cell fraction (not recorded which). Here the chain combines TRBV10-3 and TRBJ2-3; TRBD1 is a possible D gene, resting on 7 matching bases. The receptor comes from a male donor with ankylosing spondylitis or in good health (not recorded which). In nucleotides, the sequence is TGTGCCACCAGGGGGGCACCAGCTAGCACAGATACGCAGTATTTT. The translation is CATRGAPASTDTQYF.